This T cell receptor (beta chain) is drawn from a study of human T cells and chemical hapten exposure. Study background: Patch tests put 0.01% DPC on the upper back, read at 6 days.

Study conclusions and caveats: Donors in the study had alopecia, meaning their immune response may differ from healthy people's. Expanded TCRs formed significantly more large CDR3 similarity clusters than controls.

This clonotype appeared many times. Its specificity is not known. TCRdb ran MiXCR on the RACE reads and lists one entry per CDR3 protein. The sample lists 75,000 to 90,000 distinct CDR3 sequences; 10% to 13% were seen once. Documented time point: patch test 3, about 24 weeks after DPC sensitization. Described treatment: therapeutic diphenylcyclopropenone sensitization with weekly scalp DPC. Alopecia patients between 18 and 70 years old and suitable for DPC were used as donors. The V end was cut by 3 bases, the J end by 2 bases, with 11 bases between. This CDR3 is 14 amino acids long. The germline gives CDR1 KGHSH, CDR2 LQKENI.

This specimen was whole blood, taken in connection with sensitization to the hapten diphenylcyclopropenone (DPC). The clonotype originates from a woman aged 45-60 years with alopecia areata. Some clones in this sample may be carry-over from other donors' samples. This rearrangement joins TRBV18 to TRBJ2-7; the D gene is possibly TRBD2 (6 bases). CDR3 region: CASSPGGSAYEQYF. In nucleotides, the CDR3 is TGTGCCAGCTCACCCGGGGGATCCGCCTACGAGCAGTACTTC.